This T cell receptor (beta chain) was documented in a study of blood T cell repertoires in COVID-19. Turning to the study itself: Samples of COVID-19 (acute and convalescent) were obtained from the United States, Italy and Spain. The analysed material was cDNA or gDNA that came from T cells, B-cell-depleted T cells, or PBMCs.

The CDR3 is 16 amino acids. Germline CDR1 and CDR2: MNHNY and SVGAGI (reference sequence). Trimming stripped 5 bases from V and 0 bases from J, with 13 bases between. Clones were read by immunoSEQ multiplex PCR, and TCRdb kept only the in-frame ones, dropping some. Of about 240,000 clones detected, 70% to 90% appear once; the ten largest clones hold about 0.74%. The genes are TRBV6-6 and TRBJ1-4; no reliable D call. The receptor was isolated from a woman aged 25 to 45 with acute or convalescent COVID-19. Input material: peripheral blood. The DNA for the CDR3 is TGTGCCAGCAGTCTTAAGAGGTCAGCAACTAATGAAAAACTGTTTTTT. It is translated as CASSLKRSATNEKLFF.